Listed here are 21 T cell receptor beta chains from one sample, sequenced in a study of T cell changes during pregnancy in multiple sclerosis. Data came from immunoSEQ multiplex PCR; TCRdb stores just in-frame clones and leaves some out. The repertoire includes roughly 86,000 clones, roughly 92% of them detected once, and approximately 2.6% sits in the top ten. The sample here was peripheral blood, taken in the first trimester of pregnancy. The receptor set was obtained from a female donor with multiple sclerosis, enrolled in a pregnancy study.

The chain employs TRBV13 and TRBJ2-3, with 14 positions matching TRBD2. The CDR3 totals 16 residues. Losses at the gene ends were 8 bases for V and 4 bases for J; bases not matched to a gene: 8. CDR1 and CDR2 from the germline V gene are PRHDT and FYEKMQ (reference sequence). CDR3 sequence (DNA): TGTGCCAGCGCCGGGACTAGCGGGAGAAAGGCAGATACGCAGTATTTT. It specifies CASAGTSGRKADTQYF.

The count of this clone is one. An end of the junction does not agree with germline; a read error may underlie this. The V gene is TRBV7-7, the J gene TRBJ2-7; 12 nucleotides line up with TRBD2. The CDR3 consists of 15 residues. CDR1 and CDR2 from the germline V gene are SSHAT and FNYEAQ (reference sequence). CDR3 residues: CASSLRLAGAYEQYF. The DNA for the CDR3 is TGTGCTAGCAGCTTAAGACTAGCGGGAGCCTACGAGCAGTACTTC.

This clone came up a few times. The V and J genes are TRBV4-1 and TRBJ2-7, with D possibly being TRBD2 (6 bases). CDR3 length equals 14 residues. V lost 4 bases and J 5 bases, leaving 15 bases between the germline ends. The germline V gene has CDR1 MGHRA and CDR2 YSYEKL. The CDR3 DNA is TGCGCCAGCAGCCTCCGACTAGTAAGGGACGAGCAGTACTTC. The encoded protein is CASSLRLVRDEQYF.

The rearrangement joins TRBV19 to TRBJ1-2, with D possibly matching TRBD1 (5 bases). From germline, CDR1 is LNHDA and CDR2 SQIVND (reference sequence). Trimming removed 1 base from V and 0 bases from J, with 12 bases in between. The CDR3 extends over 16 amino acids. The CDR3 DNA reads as TGTGCCAGTAGTATAGTCGGGCAGACAGCTAACTATGGCTACACCTTC. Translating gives CASSIVGQTANYGYTF.

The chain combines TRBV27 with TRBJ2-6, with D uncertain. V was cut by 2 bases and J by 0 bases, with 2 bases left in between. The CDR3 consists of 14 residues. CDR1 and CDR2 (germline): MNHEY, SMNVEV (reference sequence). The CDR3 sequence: CASSLLSGANVLTF. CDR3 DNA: TGTGCCAGCAGTTTACTCTCTGGGGCCAACGTCCTGACTTTC. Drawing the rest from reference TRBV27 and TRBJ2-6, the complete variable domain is EAQVTQNPRYLITVTGKKLTVTCSQNMNHEYMSWYRQDPGLGLRQIYYSMNVEVTDKGDVPEGYKVSRKEKRNFPLILESPSPNQTSLYFCASSLLSGANVLTFGAGSRLTVL.

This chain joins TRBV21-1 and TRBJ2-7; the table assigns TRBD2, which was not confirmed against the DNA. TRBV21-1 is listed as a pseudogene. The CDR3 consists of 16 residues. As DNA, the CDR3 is TGTGCCAGCTCCAAAATACGCGGGAGGGTAACTTACGAGCAGTACTTC. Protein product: CASSKIRGRVTYEQYF.

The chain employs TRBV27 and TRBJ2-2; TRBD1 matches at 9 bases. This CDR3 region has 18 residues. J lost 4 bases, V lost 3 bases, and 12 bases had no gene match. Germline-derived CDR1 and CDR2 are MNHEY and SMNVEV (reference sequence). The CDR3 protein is CASSLFVRDRVGTGELFF. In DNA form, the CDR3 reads TGTGCCAGCAGTTTGTTCGTCCGGGACAGGGTCGGCACCGGGGAGCTGTTTTTT.

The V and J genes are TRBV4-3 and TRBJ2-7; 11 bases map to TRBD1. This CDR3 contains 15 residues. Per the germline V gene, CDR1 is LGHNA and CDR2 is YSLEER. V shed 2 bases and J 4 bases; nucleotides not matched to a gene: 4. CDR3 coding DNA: TGCGCCAGCAGCCAAAGGACAGGGGGCTTTTACGAGCAGTACTTC. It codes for CASSQRTGGFYEQYF.

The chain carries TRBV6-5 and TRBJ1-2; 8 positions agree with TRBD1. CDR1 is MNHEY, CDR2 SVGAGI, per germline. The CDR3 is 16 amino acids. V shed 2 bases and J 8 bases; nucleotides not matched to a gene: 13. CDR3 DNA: TGTGCCAGCAGTTACGGAGGACAGGGAAACCCTGGGGGCTACACCTTC. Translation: CASSYGGQGNPGGYTF.

CDR3 bases: TGCGCCAGCGGACAAGCGGGTACGAACGAGCAGTACTTC. Translating it yields CASGQAGTNEQYF. This chain uses TRBV5-1 with TRBJ2-7; perhaps TRBD2 as D (6 bases). V lost 7 bases and J lost 5, with 16 bases in between. Per germline, CDR1 SGHRS and CDR2 YFSETQ. The CDR3 consists of 13 residues. The full variable domain, completed using reference TRBV5-1 and TRBJ2-7, is KAGVTQTPRYLIKTRGQQVTLSCSPISGHRSVSWYQQTPGQGLQFLFEYFSETQRNKGNFPGRFSGRQFSNSRSEMNVSTLELGDSALYLCASGQAGTNEQYFGPGTRLTVT.

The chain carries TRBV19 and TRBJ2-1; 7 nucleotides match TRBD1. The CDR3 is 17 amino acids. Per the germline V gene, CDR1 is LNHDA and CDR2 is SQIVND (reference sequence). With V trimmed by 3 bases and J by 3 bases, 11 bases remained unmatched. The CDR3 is CASSIQSVGGIYNEQFF. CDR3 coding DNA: TGTGCCAGTAGTATTCAGAGCGTAGGGGGCATCTACAATGAGCAGTTCTTC.

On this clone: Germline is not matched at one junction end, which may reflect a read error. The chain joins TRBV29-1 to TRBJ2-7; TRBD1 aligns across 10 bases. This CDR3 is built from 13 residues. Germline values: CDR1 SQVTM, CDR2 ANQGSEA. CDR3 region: CSATGTGARYMDF. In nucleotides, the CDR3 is TGCAGCGCTACCGGGACAGGGGCCCGGTATATGGATTTC.

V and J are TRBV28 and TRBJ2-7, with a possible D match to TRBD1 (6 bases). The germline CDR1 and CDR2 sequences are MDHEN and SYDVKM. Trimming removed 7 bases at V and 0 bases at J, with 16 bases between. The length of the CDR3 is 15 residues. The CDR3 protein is CASTAAGTLSYEQYF. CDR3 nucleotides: TGTGCCAGCACCGCAGCCGGGACACTCTCCTACGAGCAGTACTTC.

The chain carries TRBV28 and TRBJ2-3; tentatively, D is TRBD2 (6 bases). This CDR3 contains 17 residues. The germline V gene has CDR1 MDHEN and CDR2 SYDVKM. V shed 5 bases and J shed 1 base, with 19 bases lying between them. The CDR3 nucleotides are TGTGCCAGCAGTGCCTCCCGGGGACTGGGACGCACAGATACGCAGTATTTT. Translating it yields CASSASRGLGRTDTQYF.

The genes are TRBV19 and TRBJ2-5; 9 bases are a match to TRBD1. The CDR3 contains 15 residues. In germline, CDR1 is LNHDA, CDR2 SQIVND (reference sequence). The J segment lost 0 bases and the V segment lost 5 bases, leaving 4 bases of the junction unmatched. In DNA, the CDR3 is TGTGCCAGTAGTTTCCGGACAGGGGACCAAGAGACCCAGTACTTC. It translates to CASSFRTGDQETQYF.

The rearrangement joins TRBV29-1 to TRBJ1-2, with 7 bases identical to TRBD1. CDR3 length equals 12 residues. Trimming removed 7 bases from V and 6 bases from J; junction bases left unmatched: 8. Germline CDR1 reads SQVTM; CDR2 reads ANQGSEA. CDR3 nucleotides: TGCAGCGCCCCAGGGCAGGGGGATGGCTACACCTTC. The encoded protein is CSAPGQGDGYTF.

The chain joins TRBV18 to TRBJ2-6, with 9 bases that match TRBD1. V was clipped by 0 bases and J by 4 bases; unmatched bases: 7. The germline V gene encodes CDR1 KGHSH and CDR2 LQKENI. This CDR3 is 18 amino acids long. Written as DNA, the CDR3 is TGTGCCAGCTCACCACCGCGGACAGGGGCTGGAGGGGCCAACGTCCTGACTTTC. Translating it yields CASSPPRTGAGGANVLTF. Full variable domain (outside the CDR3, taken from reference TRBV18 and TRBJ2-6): NAGVMQNPRHLVRRRGQEARLRCSPMKGHSHVYWYRQLPEEGLKFMVYLQKENIIDESGMPKERFSAEFPKEGPSILRIQQVVRGDSAAYFCASSPPRTGAGGANVLTFGAGSRLTVL.

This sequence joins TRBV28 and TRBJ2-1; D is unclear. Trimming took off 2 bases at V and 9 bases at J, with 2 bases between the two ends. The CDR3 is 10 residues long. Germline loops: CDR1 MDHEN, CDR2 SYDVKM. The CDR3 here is CASSLREQFF. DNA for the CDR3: TGTGCCAGCAGTTTACGTGAGCAGTTCTTC.

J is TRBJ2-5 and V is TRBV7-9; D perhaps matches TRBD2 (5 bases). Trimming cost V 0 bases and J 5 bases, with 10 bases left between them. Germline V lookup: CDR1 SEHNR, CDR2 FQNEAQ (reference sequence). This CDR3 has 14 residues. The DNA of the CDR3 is TGTGCCAGCAGCTTAGCGGGAGTGTGGGAGACCCAGTACTTC. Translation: CASSLAGVWETQYF.

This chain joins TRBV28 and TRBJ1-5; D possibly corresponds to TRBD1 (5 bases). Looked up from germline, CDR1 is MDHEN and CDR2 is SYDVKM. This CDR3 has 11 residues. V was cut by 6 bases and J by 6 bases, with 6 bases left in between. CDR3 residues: CASSQGQPQHF. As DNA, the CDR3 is TGTGCCAGCAGCCAGGGTCAGCCCCAGCATTTT.

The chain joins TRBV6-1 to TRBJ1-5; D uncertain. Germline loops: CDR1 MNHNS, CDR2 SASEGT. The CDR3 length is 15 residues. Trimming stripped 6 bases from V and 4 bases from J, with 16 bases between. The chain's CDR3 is CASRRQPPFNQPQHF. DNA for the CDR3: TGTGCCAGCAGACGACAACCTCCTTTTAATCAGCCCCAGCATTTT.